Listed below are T cell receptor beta chains from one sample, sequenced in a study of CD8 T cells in ankylosing spondylitis. TCRdb ran MiXCR on the 5' RACE reads and lists one entry per CDR3 protein. This table has some 130,000 distinct CDR3 sequences, more than 5.5% appearing once. Sequences were obtained from blood, either unsorted or a sorted T cell fraction (not recorded which). These receptors originate from a female donor with ankylosing spondylitis or in good health (not recorded which). CDR3s include the opening cysteine and the closing phenylalanine or tryptophan. A D gene is named only where the DNA matches it firmly. Not every row has a clone size; where given, it reads once, few, many or a size class.

clone_size j_call d_call v_call cdr3_nt cdr3_aa
many TRBJ1-5 NA TRBV20-1 TGCAGTGCAAAGCAGGCAGGGGTGGATCAGCCCCAGCATTTT CSAKQAGVDQPQHF
many TRBJ2-7 NA TRBV5-1 TGCGCCAGCAGCTTGGCTCAGGAGTACGAGCAGTACTTC CASSLAQEYEQYF
many TRBJ2-7 TRBD1 TRBV28 TGTGCCAGCAGTTTAAACAGGGGGCTCTACGAGCAGTACTTC CASSLNRGLYEQYF
many TRBJ1-2 NA TRBV21-1 TGTGCCAGCAGCGAATCAACAGGGACTGACTATGGCTACACCTTC CASSESTGTDYGYTF
many TRBJ1-1 TRBD1 TRBV7-9 TGTGCCAGCAGCTTAGAGGGACAGCTGAACACTGAAGCTTTCTTT CASSLEGQLNTEAFF
many TRBJ2-1 NA TRBV20-1 TGCAGTGCTAGGGGAAGGAACAATGAGCAGTTCTTC CSARGRNNEQFF
many TRBJ2-1 NA TRBV7-2 TGTGCCAGCAGCTCGGGACCAGGATACAATGAGCAGTTCTTC CASSSGPGYNEQFF
many TRBJ2-5 NA TRBV7-2 TGTGCCAGCAGCTTCCAACAGGGTCAAGAGACCCAGTACTTC CASSFQQGQETQYF
many TRBJ1-3 TRBD1 TRBV7-2 TGTGCCAGCAGCTCCTGGACAGGGGGCCTCTCTGGAAACACCATATATTTT CASSSWTGGLSGNTIYF
many TRBJ1-1 NA TRBV28 TGTGCCAGCACCGTGAACACTGAAGCTTTCTTT CASTVNTEAFF
many TRBJ2-7 NA TRBV10-3 TGTGCCACCGAGGGCCGACTCTACGAGCAGTACTTC CATEGRLYEQYF
many TRBJ2-7 TRBD1 TRBV4-2 TGTGCCAGCAGCCAAGAATTGCAGGGGGCCCTCTACGAGCAGTACTTC CASSQELQGALYEQYF
many TRBJ1-2 TRBD1 TRBV9 TGTGCCAGCAGCCCAGGGGGACAGTACAATGGCTACACCTTC CASSPGGQYNGYTF
many TRBJ1-1 NA TRBV19 TGTGCCAGTAGCCGCCCGACGGCCACTGAAGCTTTCTTT CASSRPTATEAFF
many TRBJ1-1 NA TRBV4-2 TGTGCCAGCAGCCAAGTATTTAGGGGGAGAGGTGAAGCTTTCTTT CASSQVFRGRGEAFF
many TRBJ2-7 NA TRBV6-1 TGTGCCAGCAGTGAACAGGTCCTCACCTCCTACGAGCAGTACTTC CASSEQVLTSYEQYF
many TRBJ2-1 TRBD2 TRBV12-3/TRBV12-4 TGTGCCAGCACCATGAGACTAGCGGGGGCTCGTGAGCAGTTCTTC CASTMRLAGAREQFF
many TRBJ2-1 NA TRBV6-5 TGTGCCAGCAGTTTGGGGGCGGTCACTGGGTTGGGGAATGAGCAGTTCTTC CASSLGAVTGLGNEQFF
many TRBJ1-2 NA TRBV5-5 TGTGCCAGCAGCCTAGATTCGGGGGGGAACTATGGCTACACCTTC CASSLDSGGNYGYTF
many TRBJ2-2 NA TRBV2 TGTGCCAGCAGGTCCCCGGGAGTCGGGGCCGGGGAGCTGTTTTTT CASRSPGVGAGELFF
many TRBJ2-3 NA TRBV18 TGTGCCAGCTCACCAGAATACAAACATAGCACAGATACGCAGTATTTT CASSPEYKHSTDTQYF
NA TRBJ2-7 NA TRBV7-2 TGTGCCAGCAGCTTAGGAGGGGGGGATCTATACGAGCAGTACTTC CASSLGGGDLYEQYF
many TRBJ1-6 NA TRBV10-3 TGTGCCATCAGTGAGGGACAGTCGATGTCACCCCTCCACTTT CAISEGQSMSPLHF
NA TRBJ2-4 NA TRBV7-9 TGTGCCAGCAGCACAGGGACGGTCAAAAACATTCAGTACTTC CASSTGTVKNIQYF
many TRBJ2-7 NA TRBV28 TGTGCCAGCAGCCGAAGTGGAGGCGTCCGTGAGCAGTACTTC CASSRSGGVREQYF
many TRBJ2-1 TRBD1 TRBV29-1 TGCAGCGTGGACAGGGGAGACCACAATGAGCAGTTCTTC CSVDRGDHNEQFF
many TRBJ2-3 NA TRBV20-1 TGCAGTGCCCCCCGGGGAAGCACAGATACGCAGTATTTT CSAPRGSTDTQYF
many TRBJ2-1 NA TRBV20-1 TGCAGTGCTACATTGGACTTTTCCGACAATGAGCAGTTCTTC CSATLDFSDNEQFF
many TRBJ2-5 NA TRBV5-6 TGTGCCAGCAGCCCCATGGACTTCCAAGAGACCCAGTACTTC CASSPMDFQETQYF
many TRBJ2-7 TRBD2 TRBV7-2 TGTGCCAGCAGCTCTTTAGCGGGGGGGATCTACGAGCAGTACTTC CASSSLAGGIYEQYF
many TRBJ2-5 NA TRBV12-3/TRBV12-4 TGTGCCAGCAGTTTAGTTACAATGGAGACCCAGTACTTC CASSLVTMETQYF
many TRBJ1-1 NA TRBV12-3/TRBV12-4 TGTGCCAGCAGTTCCAGGGAAGAGGACACTGAAGCTTTCTTT CASSSREEDTEAFF
many TRBJ1-2 NA TRBV6-1 TGTGCCAGCCGACCGGGAGAATGGTCTGGCTACACCTTC CASRPGEWSGYTF
few TRBJ2-2 NA TRBV7-9 TGTGCCAGCAGCTTTCCGTCAGGAGGAGTGGCCACCGGGGAGCTGTTTTTT CASSFPSGGVATGELFF
many TRBJ1-1 NA TRBV5-1 TGCGCCAGCAGGGCGGGAACCACCGAGTCTGAAGCTTTCTTT CASRAGTTESEAFF
NA TRBJ1-1 NA TRBV18 TGTGCCAGCTCACCACCCATAAGTCGGGCAAGGATGAACACTGCAGCTTTCTTT CASSPPISRARMNTAAFF
many TRBJ1-5 TRBD1 TRBV2 TGTGCCAGCAGCAAGACAGGGTTAGTTAGTCCCCAGCATTTT CASSKTGLVSPQHF
many TRBJ2-7 NA TRBV5-1 TGCGCCAGCAGCTCGCAGGAGTCCTACGAGCAGTACTTC CASSSQESYEQYF
many TRBJ2-1 TRBD1 TRBV2 TGTGCCAGCAGTGGACCGGACAGGGGGAATGAGCAGTTCTTC CASSGPDRGNEQFF
many TRBJ1-1 TRBD1 TRBV5-1 TGCGCCAGCAGCTCGACAGGGGTGAACACTGAAGCTTTCTTT CASSSTGVNTEAFF
many TRBJ2-1 NA TRBV20-1 TGCAGTGCTAGGGCGCTGAACCTCTACAATGAGCAGTTCTTC CSARALNLYNEQFF